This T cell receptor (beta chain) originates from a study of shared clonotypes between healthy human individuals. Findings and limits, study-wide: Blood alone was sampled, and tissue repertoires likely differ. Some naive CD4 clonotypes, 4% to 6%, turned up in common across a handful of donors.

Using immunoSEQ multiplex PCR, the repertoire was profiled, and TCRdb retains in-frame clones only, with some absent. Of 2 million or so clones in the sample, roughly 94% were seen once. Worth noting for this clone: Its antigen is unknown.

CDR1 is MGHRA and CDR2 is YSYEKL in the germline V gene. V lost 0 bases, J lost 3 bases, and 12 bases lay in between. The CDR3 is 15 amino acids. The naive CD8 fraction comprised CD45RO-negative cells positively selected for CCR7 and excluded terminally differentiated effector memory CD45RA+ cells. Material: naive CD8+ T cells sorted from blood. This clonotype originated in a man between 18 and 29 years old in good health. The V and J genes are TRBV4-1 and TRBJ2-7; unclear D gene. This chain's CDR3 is CASSQDEALFYEQYF. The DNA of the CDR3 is TGCGCCAGCAGCCAAGACGAGGCCCTTTTCTACGAGCAGTACTTC.